The clone carrying this T cell receptor beta chain was seen more than once but under ten times. The antigen is undetermined. This record comes from a study of beta chain features in type 1 diabetes. Study observations and caveats: Shorter templates might be favored by PCR, and equally so in patients and in controls. There was a moderate but significant shortening of TCRB CDR3s in all four CD4+ subsets of Type 1 diabetes patients.

Expressed TCRB transcripts were sequenced because the isolated RNA had all been reverse transcribed beforehand. This table comes from immunoSEQ multiplex PCR, and its TCRdb copy is limited to in-frame clones, with some not included. The repertoire has 970,000 or so clones, about 17% of them found once; the top ten carry around 0.02%. One heparinised draw, averaging about 116 mL, was taken per donor. The CDR3 loop spans 16 amino acids. V gave up 0 bases and J gave up 3 bases; unmatched junction bases: 6. Germline V gene data show CDR1 as SGHDN and CDR2 as FVKESK. The chain combines TRBV14 with TRBJ1-2; TRBD1 aligns across 8 bases. Sequenced sample: naive CD4+ T cells from blood. The receptor's source is a woman younger than 30 in good health. The CDR3 DNA follows: TGTGCCAGCAGCCAAGAACGGGGCAGGGGGCACTATGGCTACACCTTC. This translates into CASSQERGRGHYGYTF. The variable domain in full, with the rest retrieved from reference TRBV14 and TRBJ1-2, is EAGVTQFPSHSVIEKGQTVTLRCDPISGHDNLYWYRRVMGKEIKFLLHFVKESKQDESGMPNNRFLAERTGGTYSTLKVQPAELEDSGVYFCASSQERGRGHYGYTFGSGTRLTVV.